The present entry profiles one T cell receptor beta chain with its context. The antigen is not known. The V gene's germline CDR1 is SGHVS and CDR2 FQNEAQ. The V end lost 4 bases, the J end lost 2 bases, and 17 bases lay between the germline ends. The CDR3 length is 16 residues. Naive CD8 isolation took CD45RO-negative cells positively selected for CCR7 and excluded terminally differentiated effector memory CD45RA+ cells. The authors distributed each subset's genomic DNA evenly over several immunoSEQ plates. Per the original data handling: Junction-only sequences without quality scores came from ImmunoSEQ, so filtering differed. Some clones are missing from TCRdb's copy, which holds only in-frame ones; the method was immunoSEQ multiplex PCR. The DNA gave D and trimming, while V, J and clone size come from that table. This sample has about 2 million clones; about 95% occur once, and the top ten carry 1.1%.

This record belongs to a study of shared clonotypes between healthy human individuals. Overall study results and limits: Shared across several donors were roughly 4.7% of the naive CD4 clonotypes. Larger richness was generally estimated for naive than memory subsets.

Sample: naive CD8+ T cells sorted from blood. This receptor was taken from a man between 18 and 29 years old in good health. The chain couples TRBV7-8 to TRBJ2-5; tentative D call: TRBD2 (7 bases). The CDR3 spells CASSYPEGGTQETQYF. The CDR3 DNA follows: TGTGCCAGCAGCTATCCCGAGGGGGGGACTCAAGAGACCCAGTACTTC. The whole variable domain, remainder taken from reference TRBV7-8 and TRBJ2-5, is GAGVSQSPRYKVAKRGQDVALRCDPISGHVSLFWYQQALGQGPEFLTYFQNEAQLDKSGLPSDRFFAERPEGSVSTLKIQRTQQEDSAVYLCASSYPEGGTQETQYFGPGTRLLVL.